This entry lists 7 T cell receptor beta chains sequenced from one sample in a study of blood T cell repertoires in COVID-19. TCRdb keeps only in-frame clones here, not all; method: immunoSEQ multiplex PCR. Of about 160,000 clones listed, 65% to 80% are singletons. Input material: peripheral blood. The source is a man between 60 and 70 years old with acute or convalescent COVID-19.

The V call is TRBV4-2, the J call TRBJ2-5; D remains ambiguous. V was pared by 3 bases and J by 5 bases, with 10 bases between. In germline, CDR1 is LGHNA, CDR2 YNFKEQ. This CDR3 has 13 residues. The CDR3 DNA is TGTGCCAGCAGCCAGGCACTCGGGGAGACCCAGTACTTC. It codes for CASSQALGETQYF.

The V and J genes are TRBV27 and TRBJ2-7; D is perhaps TRBD1 (5 bases). Between the trimmed V and J ends, which lost 5 bases and 2 bases, there was a span of 10 bases. CDR1 is MNHEY, CDR2 SMNVEV, per germline (reference sequence). The CDR3 loop spans 13 amino acids. As DNA, the CDR3 is TGTGCCAGCAGTACTTTGGGGCCCTACGAGCAGTACTTC. This gives the protein CASSTLGPYEQYF.

The chain is built from TRBV7-6 and TRBJ2-7, with 7 bases aligning to TRBD1. V was pared by 1 base and J by 5 bases, with 11 bases of the junction left unmatched. CDR3 length equals 16 residues. Germline V gene sequence: CDR1 SGHVS, CDR2 FNYEAQ. CDR3 coding DNA: TGTGCCAGCAGCTTAGACAGCAGGGGGTTGTTGGACGAGCAGTACTTC. Encoded protein: CASSLDSRGLLDEQYF.

This chain connects TRBV11-1 to TRBJ2-7; possibly TRBD1 for D (6 bases). V dropped 7 bases and J dropped 5 bases, with 21 bases sitting between them. This CDR3 is 15 amino acids long. Germline loops: CDR1 SGHAT, CDR2 FQDESV (reference sequence). This CDR3 is CASTFTGMVEDEQYF. CDR3 in DNA: TGTGCCAGCACCTTCACAGGGATGGTAGAAGACGAGCAGTACTTC. Combining the CDR3 with reference TRBV11-1 and TRBJ2-7 gives the whole variable domain EAEVAQSPRYKITEKSQAVAFWCDPISGHATLYWYRQILGQGPELLVQFQDESVVDDSQLPKDRFSAERLKGVDSTLKIQPAELGDSAMYLCASTFTGMVEDEQYFGPGTRLTVT.

A single count supports this clone. Mismatch with germline at one junction end may stem from a read error. The rearrangement joins TRBV14 to TRBJ1-2; 8 bases are a match to TRBD1. The CDR3 covers 11 residues. CDR1 and CDR2 (germline): SGHDN, FVKESK. The CDR3 DNA follows: TGTGCCAGCAGCCAAAAGGGACAGGCCTACTTC. This encodes CASSQKGQAYF.

This chain uses TRBV11-2 with TRBJ1-1; 8 positions match TRBD1. Trimming cost V 1 base and J 5 bases; bases outside gene matches: 9. Germline V gene data show CDR1 as SGHAT and CDR2 as FQNNGV. The CDR3 loop spans 16 amino acids. The CDR3 spells CASSLGSGGARTEAFF. The CDR3 coding sequence is TGTGCCAGCAGCTTAGGGTCAGGGGGCGCACGAACTGAAGCTTTCTTT.

The CDR3 reads CASSLGGQGVYGYTF. The CDR3 DNA sequence: TGTGCCAGCAGCTTAGGGGGGCAGGGGGTCTATGGCTACACCTTC. The rearrangement joins TRBV11-2 to TRBJ1-2; 7 nucleotides align to TRBD1. Germline V gene lookup returns CDR1 SGHAT and CDR2 FQNNGV. The CDR3 runs 15 residues. The J segment lost 4 bases and the V segment lost 1 base, leaving 6 bases of the junction unmatched.